These T cell receptor beta chains were read from a single sample in a study of B cell selection in AIRE deficiency. TCRdb's table, derived via immunoSEQ multiplex PCR, lists solely in-frame clones and lacks some. The sample includes 20,000 to 25,000 clones, 97% of them seen just once. What was sequenced was conventional CD4+ T cells sorted from PBMCs. Receptors originate from a human donor with AIRE deficiency. The CDR3 runs from the conserved cysteine through the conserved F or W. D genes are given only for firm matches. The size of a clone is reported for some rows only, either as once, few or many, or as a class for expanded clones.

size	V	D	J	DNA	CDR3
NA	TRBV5-6	NA	TRBJ1-1	TGTGCCAGCAGCTTGCGGGGAGGTAGGACTGAAGCTTTCTTT	CASSLRGGRTEAFF
NA	TRBV7-3	TRBD2	TRBJ2-7	TGTGCCAGCAGCTTAGCGGGAGGCTACGAGCAGTACTTC	CASSLAGGYEQYF
NA	TRBV7-9	NA	TRBJ2-2	TGTGCCAGCAGCTTGACTGGGGTGGGGACCGGGGAGCTGTTTTTT	CASSLTGVGTGELFF
NA	TRBV18	NA	TRBJ2-4	TGTGCCAGCTCATCCCCTGCAGCCGCCAAAAACATTCAGTACTTC	CASSSPAAAKNIQYF
NA	TRBV9	TRBD2	TRBJ2-2	TGTGCCAGCACCCGCGGGAGGGAGGGGACCGGGGAGCTGTTTTTT	CASTRGREGTGELFF
NA	TRBV5-1	NA	TRBJ2-7	TGCGCCAGCAGCTTGGCCTCCCAGAACACCGGCCACGAGCAGTACTTC	CASSLASQNTGHEQYF
NA	TRBV5-4	NA	TRBJ2-4	TGTGCCAGCAGCCAACCTTACAGCGAAACCAAAAACATTCAGTACTTC	CASSQPYSETKNIQYF
NA	TRBV28	NA	TRBJ2-5	TGTGCCAGCAGTTTATTGCCGGGGTGGGAGACCCAGTACTTC	CASSLLPGWETQYF
NA	TRBV4-3	NA	TRBJ2-2	TGCGCCAGCAGCCCCGCGCCTATGAGCCGGGGCACCGGGGAGCTGTTTTTT	CASSPAPMSRGTGELFF
NA	TRBV19	NA	TRBJ2-3	TGTGCCAGTAGTATACAGTCAATGGGGACAGATACGCAGTATTTT	CASSIQSMGTDTQYF
once	TRBV18	NA	TRBJ1-3	TGTGCCAGCTCACCCCCGACGGGAGGAAACACCATATATTTT	CASSPPTGGNTIYF